This TCR beta chain was sequenced in a study of T cells in Graves' hyperthyroidism and ophthalmopathy. Researchers amplified the TCR beta CDR3 regions from RNA transcripts. The HTBI set primed first-round TCR CDR3 RT-PCR. TCRdb redid the calling of the multiplex PCR reads with MiXCR, one entry per CDR3 protein. The sample gives about 400,000 distinct CDR3 sequences, 15% of which show up once; about 33% is in the top ten. Patients counted as stable if ophthalmopathy did not develop within 18 months. The CDR3 spans 14 residues. V was clipped by 1 base and J by 10 bases, with 15 bases between them. Germline values: CDR1 SGDLS, CDR2 YYNGEE. Study-wide results and caveats: The model predicted ophthalmopathy a median around seven months before onset.

This clonotype was detected only a few times. Its specificity is unknown. The TCR was taken from a woman aged 30 to 39 with Graves' hyperthyroidism. The chain joins TRBV9 to TRBJ2-1; either TRBD1 or TRBD2 may fit D (5 bases each). The sample consisted of blood. This CDR3 reads CASSVRRAGVEQFF. CDR3 nucleotide sequence: TGTGCCAGCAGCGTACGCAGGGCCGGGGTCGAGCAGTTCTTC.